Listed here is a single T cell receptor beta chain. Its antigen is unknown. This sample was included in a study of CXCR3-negative and CXCR3-positive naive CD8 T cells. Points from the study as a whole: TRBV-TRBJ usage was alike in naive CXCR3-negative and CXCR3-positive cells but differed in memory cells. Diversity proved comparably high across both naive subsets and much lower in memory CD8+ cells. After cryopreservation, CXCR3 expression dropped partially; most assays used fresh PBMCs. The TRB CDR3s that CXCR3-positive naive cells carried were more hydrophobic than those of CXCR3-negative naive cells.

The TRB libraries of cDNA were built by UMI-labeled 5' RACE. TCRdb re-called the 5' RACE reads and gives one entry per CDR3 protein, without DNA. Recorded for this sample: some 140,000 distinct CDR3 sequences. The CDR3 has 14 residues. In germline, CDR1 is SGHDN, CDR2 FVKESK. The specimen sequenced was naive CXCR3+ CD8+ T cells from blood. The subset is: CD45RO-CCR7+CD27+CD95- naive CD8+ T cells expressing CXCR3 (TNR3+). The receptor's source is a human donor in good health. Some clones in this sample may be carry-over from other donors' samples. V gene TRBV14 combines with J gene TRBJ2-7. The CDR3 spells CASSPLGVGLEQYF.